These 23 T cell receptor beta chains share one sample of origin, sequenced in a study of cytomegalovirus exposure and HLA in healthy donors. Use of 60 Vbeta and 13 Jbeta primers characterized the PCR. The data were produced by immunoSEQ multiplex PCR, yet TCRdb's version contains in-frame clones alone and is incomplete. The sample comprises almost 80,000 clones, 65% to 70% of which are singletons, and about 6.9% rests with the top ten. Sequencing input: PBMCs. Receptors were obtained from a woman aged 50 to 60 in good health and CMV-seropositive.

For this clone: Sequence at one end of the junction differs from germline and may be a read error. This chain connects TRBV7-9 to TRBJ1-1; TRBD1 is a possible D gene (5 bases). The germline CDR1 and CDR2 sequences are SEHNR and FQNEAQ (reference sequence). This CDR3 has 11 residues. This chain's CDR3 is CSSSFQGEAFF. The CDR3 bases are TGTTCCAGCAGCTTTCAGGGTGAAGCTTTCTTT.

V and J are TRBV19 and TRBJ2-3, with TRBD2 as a possible D gene (6 bases). The CDR3 contains 14 residues. Per germline, CDR1 LNHDA and CDR2 SQIVND (reference sequence). V dropped 7 bases and J dropped 0 bases, with 11 bases sitting between them. CDR3: CASTLALSTDTQYF. The CDR3 bases are TGTGCCAGTACTCTAGCGCTGAGCACAGATACGCAGTATTTT. The full variable domain, with the rest looked up from reference TRBV19 and TRBJ2-3, is DGGITQSPKYLFRKEGQNVTLSCEQNLNHDAMYWYRQDPGQGLRLIYYSQIVNDFQKGDIAEGYSVSREKKESFPLTVTSAQKNPTAFYLCASTLALSTDTQYFGPGTRLTVL.

V gene TRBV19 combines with J gene TRBJ1-2; D is possibly TRBD1 (5 bases). V shed 5 bases and J shed 8 bases, with 24 bases lying between them. Looked up from germline, CDR1 is LNHDA and CDR2 is SQIVND (reference sequence). This CDR3 has 16 residues. CDR3 region: CASSLPLTGLVEGYTF. The CDR3 coding sequence is TGTGCCAGTAGTCTACCCCTCACAGGTCTCGTTGAAGGCTACACCTTC.

This clone was seen a handful of times. The genes are TRBV6-1 and TRBJ2-7; 7 nucleotides align to TRBD2. There are 12 residues in the CDR3. In germline, CDR1 is MNHNS, CDR2 SASEGT. Unmatched junction bases numbered 2, after V lost 2 bases and J lost 7 bases. The chain's CDR3 is CASSEPGGEQYF. CDR3 sequence (DNA): TGTGCCAGCAGTGAACCCGGGGGGGAGCAGTACTTC.

The chain couples TRBV5-8 to TRBJ1-2; weak D call: TRBD1 (6 bases). V lost 1 base to trimming and J lost 8 bases, with 12 bases between them. Germline CDR1 reads SGHTS; CDR2 reads YDEGEE. The CDR3 totals 13 residues. In nucleotides, the CDR3 is TGTGCCAGCAGCTTGCCAGGGGTAGGGGGCTACACCTTC. Translated, it gives CASSLPGVGGYTF.

The chain links TRBV6-5 to TRBJ2-3; 9 bases map to TRBD2. Germline-derived CDR1 and CDR2 are MNHEY and SVGAGI. The length of the CDR3 is 15 residues. Losses at the gene ends were 6 bases for V and 2 bases for J; bases not matched to a gene: 6. The CDR3 DNA reads TGTGCCAGCAGGGACTGGACTAGCGACACAGATACGCAGTATTTT. Amino acid sequence: CASRDWTSDTDTQYF.

The J gene is TRBJ2-5, the V gene TRBV5-4; maybe TRBD2 (7 bases). V was clipped by 4 bases and J by 3 bases, with 19 bases between them. The CDR3 extends over 16 amino acids. Per the germline V gene, CDR1 is SGHNT and CDR2 is YYREEE (reference sequence). In DNA, the CDR3 is TGTGCCAGCAGCACCTCGGGGGGCGGGGGAAAAGAGACCCAGTACTTC. Its translation is CASSTSGGGGKETQYF. Complete variable domain (other parts from reference TRBV5-4 and TRBJ2-5): ETGVTQSPTHLIKTRGQQVTLRCSSQSGHNTVSWYQQALGQGPQFIFQYYREEENGRGNFPPRFSGLQFPNYSSELNVNALELDDSALYLCASSTSGGGGKETQYFGPGTRLLVL.

The rearrangement links TRBV4-1 to TRBJ2-3; TRBD1 matches at 11 bases. Germline loops: CDR1 MGHRA, CDR2 YSYEKL. There are 15 residues in the CDR3. Trimming removed 0 bases from V and 6 bases from J; junction bases left unmatched: 2. The CDR3 sequence: CASSQDGTGGDTQYF. The CDR3 bases are TGCGCCAGCAGCCAAGATGGGACAGGGGGGGATACGCAGTATTTT.

The gene calls are TRBV11-2 and TRBJ2-5; 9 nucleotides agree with TRBD2. The CDR3 consists of 15 residues. Germline V gives CDR1 SGHAT, CDR2 FQNNGV. J lost 0 bases, V lost 5 bases, and 4 bases had no gene match. The CDR3 reads CASSGSGGHQETQYF. CDR3 bases: TGTGCCAGCAGCGGTAGCGGGGGCCACCAAGAGACCCAGTACTTC.

The V and J genes are TRBV9 and TRBJ1-1, with 10 nucleotides matching TRBD1. V lost 3 bases and J lost 4; bases outside the gene matches: 0. Germline CDR1 reads SGDLS; CDR2 reads YYNGEE. The CDR3 covers 13 residues. The CDR3 bases are TGTGCCAGCAGCGGGACAGGGGGCACTGAAGCTTTCTTT. Its protein is CASSGTGGTEAFF.

The gene calls are TRBV30 and TRBJ1-5; TRBD1 aligns across 9 bases. J was trimmed by 6 bases and V by 3 bases; bases with no gene match: 12. The CDR3 loop spans 16 amino acids. Germline loops: CDR1 GTSNPN, CDR2 SVGIG (reference sequence). Here the CDR3 DNA reads TGTGCCTGGAGCGAATGGGACAGGGAATCCGGTCAGCCCCAGCATTTT. Residues: CAWSEWDRESGQPQHF.

The chain employs TRBV29-1 and TRBJ1-1, with D unresolved. There are 10 residues in the CDR3. Germline assignment: CDR1 SQVTM and CDR2 ANQGSEA. The V gene lost 4 bases and the J gene lost 5 bases, with 5 bases spanning the gap. The CDR3 reads CSVVSTEAFF. CDR3 sequence (DNA): TGCAGCGTTGTTTCGACTGAAGCTTTCTTT. Looking up the rest from reference TRBV29-1 and TRBJ1-1 gives the full variable domain: SAVISQKPSRDICQRGTSLTIQCQVDSQVTMMFWYRQQPGQSLTLIATANQGSEATYESGFVIDKFPISRPNLTFSTLTVSNMSPEDSSIYLCSVVSTEAFFGQGTRLTVV.

The chain joins TRBV30 to TRBJ2-5; 13 nucleotides align to TRBD2. CDR3 size: 14 residues. With 3 bases clipped from V and 4 bases from J, the junction kept 2 bases outside the gene matches. Germline values: CDR1 GTSNPN, CDR2 SVGIG (reference sequence). The CDR3 sequence: CAWRGLAGSETQYF. CDR3 nucleotide sequence: TGTGCCTGGAGGGGACTAGCGGGGTCAGAGACCCAGTACTTC.

The chain uses TRBV7-2 and TRBJ1-2, with D hard to call. V dropped 5 bases and J dropped 3 bases, with 16 bases sitting between them. Germline V CDR1 and CDR2: SGHTA, FQGNSA. The CDR3 is 15 residues long. CDR3 nucleotide sequence: TGTGCCAGCAGCATCACCCGGGGTGTGGACTATGGCTACACCTTC. Amino acid sequence: CASSITRGVDYGYTF.

This clone has only a few counts. This chain connects TRBV10-1 to TRBJ2-7; D is ambiguous. The CDR3 is made up of 11 amino acids. V was trimmed by 3 bases and J by 3 bases, leaving 3 bases between them. From germline, CDR1 is WNHNN and CDR2 SYGVQD (reference sequence). CDR3 DNA: TGCGCCAGCAGTGATAGCTACGAGCAGTACTTC. It translates to CASSDSYEQYF.

The rearrangement joins TRBV19 to TRBJ1-2, with D perhaps matching TRBD1 (6 bases). There are 15 residues in the CDR3. Germline V CDR1 and CDR2: LNHDA, SQIVND (reference sequence). V lost 3 bases to trimming and J lost 3 bases, with 14 bases between them. In nucleotides, the CDR3 is TGTGCCAGTAGTATGGGGGGGCGAATCCACTATGGCTACACCTTC. Its protein is CASSMGGRIHYGYTF. The whole variable domain, filled in from reference TRBV19 and TRBJ1-2, reads DGGITQSPKYLFRKEGQNVTLSCEQNLNHDAMYWYRQDPGQGLRLIYYSQIVNDFQKGDIAEGYSVSREKKESFPLTVTSAQKNPTAFYLCASSMGGRIHYGYTFGSGTRLTVV.

This rearrangement joins TRBV2 to TRBJ1-1; D call uncertain. V lost 4 bases and J 4 bases, leaving 10 bases between the germline ends. The CDR3 consists of 13 residues. The V gene's germline CDR1 is SNHLY and CDR2 FYNNEI. CDR3 nucleotide sequence: TGTGCCAGCAGTGTGATGGGGAGCACTGAAGCTTTCTTT. The encoded protein is CASSVMGSTEAFF. The complete variable domain, with remaining parts taken from reference TRBV2 and TRBJ1-1, reads EPEVTQTPSHQVTQMGQEVILRCVPISNHLYFYWYRQILGQKVEFLVSFYNNEISEKSEIFDDQFSVERPDGSNFTLKIRSTKLEDSAMYFCASSVMGSTEAFFGQGTRLTVV.

This chain uses TRBV5-6 with TRBJ1-4, with a weak D call TRBD1 (6 bases). The CDR3 has 14 amino acids. CDR1 is SGHDT and CDR2 is YYEEEE in the germline V gene. V lost 1 base to trimming and J lost 8 bases, with 12 bases between them. CDR3 nucleotides: TGTGCCAGCAGCTTGACAGGGTCTGACGAAAAACTGTTTTTT. This encodes CASSLTGSDEKLFF.

Comment on this clone: Compared with germline, one end of the junction differs, possibly owing to a read error. The J gene is TRBJ2-5, the V gene TRBV7-9, with D possibly TRBD2 on 5 matching bases. Germline V lookup: CDR1 SEHNR, CDR2 FQNEAQ (reference sequence). This CDR3 has 12 amino acids. The DNA for the CDR3 is TGTTCCAGCAGCATATCCGCGGGGACCCAGTACTTC. Protein product: CSSSISAGTQYF. Variable domain in full (rest from reference TRBV7-9 and TRBJ2-5): DTGVSQNPRHKITKRGQNVTFRCDPISEHNRLYWYRQTLGQGPEFLTYFQNEAQLEKSRLLSDRFSAERPKGSFSTLEIQRTEQGDSAMYLCSSSISAGTQYFGPGTRLLVL.

The chain recombines TRBV4-1 with TRBJ2-3, with TRBD2 identical over 8 bases. The J segment lost 2 bases and the V segment lost 3 bases, leaving 13 bases of the junction unmatched. The germline V gene has CDR1 MGHRA and CDR2 YSYEKL. The CDR3 extends over 18 amino acids. The CDR3 reads CASSHLHGSSGDTDTQYF. In nucleotides, the CDR3 is TGCGCCAGCAGCCACCTCCACGGTAGTAGCGGGGACACAGATACGCAGTATTTT.

V usage is TRBV28 and J usage is TRBJ1-5; the D gene is possibly TRBD1 (6 bases). The CDR3 covers 15 residues. V was shortened by 6 bases and J by 4 bases, with 16 bases between the two germline ends. Germline CDR1 and CDR2: MDHEN and SYDVKM. The CDR3 nucleotides read TGTGCCAGCAGACCTCCCGGACAGCTGAATCAGCCCCAGCATTTT. Protein sequence: CASRPPGQLNQPQHF.

This clone turned up a few times. This chain connects TRBV7-3 to TRBJ2-2; D perhaps matches TRBD2 (6 bases). This CDR3 comprises 15 residues. V lost 5 bases and J lost 3, with 13 bases in between. CDR1 is SGHTA and CDR2 is FQGTGA in the germline V gene. The CDR3 spells CASSALASDTGELFF. CDR3 coding DNA: TGTGCCAGCAGCGCACTAGCTTCCGACACCGGGGAGCTGTTTTTT.

This clone was observed a few times. The chain joins TRBV4-1 to TRBJ2-1; TRBD2 agrees at 8 bases. Germline-derived CDR1 and CDR2 are MGHRA and YSYEKL. The CDR3 length is 17 residues. V dropped 4 bases and J dropped 0; count of bases not matched to a gene: 8. CDR3 DNA: TGCGCCAGCAGCCTCGCTCTAGCGGGTTACTCCTACAATGAGCAGTTCTTC. It yields the protein CASSLALAGYSYNEQFF.